This TCR beta chain was documented in a study of CD8+ T cells in alopecia areata. Treatment in this sample: oral pan-JAK inhibitor, 5-10 mg twice daily. Extracted from the samples, RNA was reverse transcribed into cDNA to serve as the sequencing template. Generated by immunoSEQ multiplex PCR, the TCRdb table keeps only in-frame clones and is missing some. The data show about 220,000 clones, roughly 56% seen once. Germline V gene sequence: CDR1 MNHEY, CDR2 SVGAGI. V gave up 6 bases and J gave up 8 bases, with 10 bases separating them. The CDR3 runs 12 residues. By share of the sample, this clone is medium-sized.

The sample consisted of CD4+ T cells sorted from blood, taken at week 4, from a patient treated with tofacitinib. V usage is TRBV6-5 and J usage is TRBJ1-4; no clear D gene. This receptor was identified in a human donor with alopecia areata. The CDR3 protein is CASSPGKEKLFF. For the CDR3, the DNA is TGTGCCAGCAGCCCCGGAAAGGAAAAACTGTTTTTT.